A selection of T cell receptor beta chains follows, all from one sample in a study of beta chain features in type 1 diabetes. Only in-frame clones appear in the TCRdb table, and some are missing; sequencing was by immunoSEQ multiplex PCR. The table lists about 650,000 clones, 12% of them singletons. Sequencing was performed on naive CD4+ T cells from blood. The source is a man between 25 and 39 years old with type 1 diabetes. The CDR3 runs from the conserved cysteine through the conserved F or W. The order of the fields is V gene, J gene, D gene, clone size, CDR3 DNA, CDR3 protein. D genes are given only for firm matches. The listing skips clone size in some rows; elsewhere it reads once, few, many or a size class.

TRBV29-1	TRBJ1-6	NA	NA	TGCAGCGCTCAAGGGACACGGAATTCACCCCTCCACTTT	CSAQGTRNSPLHF
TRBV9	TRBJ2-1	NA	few	TGTGCCAGCAGCGCGGGACACCCTGGGAATGAGCAGTTCTTC	CASSAGHPGNEQFF
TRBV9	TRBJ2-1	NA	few	TGTGCCAGCAGCGTGGGGCAGGGAGCCTACAATGAGCAGTTCTTC	CASSVGQGAYNEQFF
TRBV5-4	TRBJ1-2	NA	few	TGTGCCAGCAGCTTGGATCCACGTTGGAGCACCTTC	CASSLDPRWSTF
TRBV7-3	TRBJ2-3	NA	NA	TGTGCCAGCAGCTTTTCGACTAAAACAGATACGCAGTATTTT	CASSFSTKTDTQYF
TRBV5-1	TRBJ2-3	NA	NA	TGCGCCAGCAGCTTGGGTGTTGCCACAGATACGCAGTATTTT	CASSLGVATDTQYF
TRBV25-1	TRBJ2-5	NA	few	TGTGCCAGCAGTGAGAAGACAGGGAGGGAGACCCAGTACTTC	CASSEKTGRETQYF
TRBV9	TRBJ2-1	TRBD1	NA	TGTGCCAGCAGCGCCGGGACAGTTCGCTACAATGAGCAGTTCTTC	CASSAGTVRYNEQFF
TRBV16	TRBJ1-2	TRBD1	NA	TGTGCCAGCAGCCAATACGCACAGGGGGGCGGCTACACCTTC	CASSQYAQGGGYTF
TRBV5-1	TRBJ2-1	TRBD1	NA	TGCGCCAGCAGCCGAAGGGACAGCTACAATGAGCAGTTCTTC	CASSRRDSYNEQFF